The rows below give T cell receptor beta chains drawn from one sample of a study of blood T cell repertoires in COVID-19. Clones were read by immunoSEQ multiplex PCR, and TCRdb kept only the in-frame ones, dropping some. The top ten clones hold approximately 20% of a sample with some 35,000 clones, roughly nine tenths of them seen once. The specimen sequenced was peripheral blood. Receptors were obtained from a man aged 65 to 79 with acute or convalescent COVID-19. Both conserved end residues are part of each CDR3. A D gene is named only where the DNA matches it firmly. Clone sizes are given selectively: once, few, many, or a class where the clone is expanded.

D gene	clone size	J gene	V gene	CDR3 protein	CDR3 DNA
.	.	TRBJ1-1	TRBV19	CASSFLTPNTEAFF	TGTGCCAGTAGTTTCTTAACTCCCAACACTGAAGCTTTCTTT
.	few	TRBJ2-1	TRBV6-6	CASSYAGSSYNEQFF	TGTGCCAGCAGTTACGCGGGTAGCTCCTACAATGAGCAGTTCTTC
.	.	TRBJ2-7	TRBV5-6	CASSLGAFDEQYF	TGTGCCAGCAGCCTGGGGGCATTCGACGAGCAGTACTTC
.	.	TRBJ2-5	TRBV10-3	CAISERAFAGSGETQYF	TGTGCCATCAGTGAGCGGGCTTTTGCAGGGTCCGGGGAGACCCAGTACTTC
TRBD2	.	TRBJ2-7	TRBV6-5	CASSSPGRGTYEQYF	TGTGCCAGCAGTTCCCCCGGGAGGGGGACCTACGAGCAGTACTTC
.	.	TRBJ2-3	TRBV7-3	CASSDEGDTQYF	TGTGCCAGCAGCGATGAGGGAGATACGCAGTATTTT
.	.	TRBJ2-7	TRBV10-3	CAAPVSEAYEQYF	TGTGCCGCCCCCGTCAGCGAAGCCTACGAGCAGTACTTC
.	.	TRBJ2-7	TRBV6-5	CASEPTGVSYEQYF	TGTGCCAGCGAGCCGACAGGAGTCTCCTACGAGCAGTACTTC
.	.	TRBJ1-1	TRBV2	CASRLTWRERDNSNTEAFF	TGTGCCAGCCGCCTTACTTGGAGGGAGCGGGACAACTCGAACACTGAAGCTTTCTTT
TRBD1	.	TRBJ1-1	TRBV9	CASSVGGQLNTEAFF	TGTGCCAGCAGCGTAGGGGGACAGCTGAACACTGAAGCTTTCTTT
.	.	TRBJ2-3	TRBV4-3	CASSQDDLASSTDTQYF	TGCGCCAGCAGCCAAGATGACCTAGCCTCTTCCACAGATACGCAGTATTTT
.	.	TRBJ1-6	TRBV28	CASRPQAVFGSPLHF	TGTGCCAGCAGGCCCCAAGCGGTTTTTGGTTCACCCCTCCACTTT
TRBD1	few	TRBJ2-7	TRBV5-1	CASSLGTGTYEQYF	TGCGCCAGCAGCCTCGGGACAGGGACCTACGAGCAGTACTTC
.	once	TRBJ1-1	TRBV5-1	CASSPSLEAKNTEAFF	TGCGCCAGCAGCCCTTCTTTGGAGGCCAAGAACACTGAAGCTTTCTTT
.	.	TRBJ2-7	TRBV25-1	CASRRGGRVYEQYF	TGTGCCAGCAGACGCGGGGGCCGCGTCTACGAGCAGTACTTC
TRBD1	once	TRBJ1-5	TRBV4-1	CASSLRQGRNQPQHF	TGCGCCAGCAGCCTCCGACAGGGGCGTAATCAGCCCCAGCATTTT
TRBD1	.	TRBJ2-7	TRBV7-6	CASSFEARGRGMAYEQYF	TGTGCCAGCAGCTTCGAGGCCAGGGGGCGGGGTATGGCCTACGAGCAGTACTTC
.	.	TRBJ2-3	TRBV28	CASRRTQYF	TGTGCCAGCAGGCGGACGCAGTATTTT
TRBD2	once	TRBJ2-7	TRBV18	CASSPLVAGVDEQYF	TGTGCCAGCTCACCATTAGTAGCGGGAGTTGACGAGCAGTACTTC
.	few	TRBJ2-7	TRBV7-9	CASSLGRATYEQYF	TGTGCCAGCAGCTTGGGGAGAGCCACCTACGAGCAGTACTTC
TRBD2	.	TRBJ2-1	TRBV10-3	CAISGSSGISSYNEQFF	TGTGCCATCAGTGGATCTAGCGGTATTAGCTCCTACAATGAGCAGTTCTTC
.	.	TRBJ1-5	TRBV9	CASSVLSGGQPQHF	TGTGCCAGCAGCGTACTCTCGGGTGGACAGCCCCAGCATTTT
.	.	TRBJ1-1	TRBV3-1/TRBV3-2	CASSPSVRGTEAFF	TGTGCCAGCAGCCCCTCCGTACGGGGCACTGAAGCTTTCTTT
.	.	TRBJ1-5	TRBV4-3	CASSQDDQAWQPQHF	TGCGCCAGCAGCCAAGATGACCAGGCTTGGCAGCCCCAGCATTTT
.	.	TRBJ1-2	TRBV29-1	CSVSRQNYGYTF	TGCAGCGTTTCACGACAGAACTATGGCTACACCTTC
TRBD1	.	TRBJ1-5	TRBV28	CASSPLPQGNQPQHF	TGTGCCAGCAGTCCCCTCCCACAGGGGAATCAGCCCCAGCATTTT
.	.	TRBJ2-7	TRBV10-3	CAIGQRNSYEQYF	TGTGCCATAGGACAGAGAAACTCCTACGAGCAGTACTTC
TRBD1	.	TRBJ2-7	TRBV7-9	CASSYSGTGIYEQYF	TGTGCCAGCAGCTATTCCGGGACAGGTATCTACGAGCAGTACTTC
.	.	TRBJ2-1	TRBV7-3	CASSGVGGQGNEQFF	TGTGCCAGCAGTGGAGTGGGGGGTCAGGGCAATGAGCAGTTCTTC
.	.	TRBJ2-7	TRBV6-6	CASSYSGDEQYF	TGTGCCAGCAGTTACTCCGGGGACGAGCAGTACTTC
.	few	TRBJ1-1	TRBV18	CASSLGGNTEAFF	TGTGCCAGCTCATTAGGGGGTAACACTGAAGCTTTCTTT
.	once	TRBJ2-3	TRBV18	CASSPSGADTQYF	TGTGCCAGCTCACCATCCGGTGCGGATACGCAGTATTTT
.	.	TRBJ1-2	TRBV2	CASSVSYGYTF	TGTGCCAGCAGTGTCAGCTATGGCTACACCTTC
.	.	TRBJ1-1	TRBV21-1	CASSKTDTGGDMNTEAFF	TGTGCCAGCAGCAAGACCGACACCGGGGGGGACATGAACACTGAAGCTTTCTTT
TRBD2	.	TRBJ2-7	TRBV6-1	CASSVLPPGTSSLYEQYF	TGTGCCAGCAGTGTTCTCCCTCCCGGGACTAGCTCCCTCTACGAGCAGTACTTC
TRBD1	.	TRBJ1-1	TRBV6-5	CASSPSGTANTEAFF	TGTGCCAGCAGCCCCTCCGGGACAGCGAACACTGAAGCTTTCTTT
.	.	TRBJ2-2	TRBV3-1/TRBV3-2	CASSQESLYTGELFF	TGTGCCAGCAGCCAAGAGTCCCTGTACACCGGGGAGCTGTTTTTT
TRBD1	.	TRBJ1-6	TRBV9	CASAPGTGDSPLHF	TGTGCCAGCGCTCCCGGGACAGGTGATTCACCCCTCCACTTT
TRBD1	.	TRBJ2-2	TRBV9	CASSTPTGLNTGELFF	TGTGCCAGCAGCACGCCGACAGGGTTGAACACCGGGGAGCTGTTTTTT
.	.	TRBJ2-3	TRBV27	CASTLRTGEADTQYF	TGTGCCAGCACCCTCCGTACGGGAGAGGCAGATACGCAGTATTTT
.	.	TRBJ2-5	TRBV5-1	CASSPGGANQETQYF	TGCGCCAGCAGCCCTGGGGGGGCTAACCAAGAGACCCAGTACTTC
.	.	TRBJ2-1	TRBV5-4	CASSLAGGGSYNEQFF	TGTGCCAGCAGCTTGGCAGGGGGAGGTAGCTACAATGAGCAGTTCTTC
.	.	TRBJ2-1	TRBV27	CASSSYRSEFF	TGTGCCAGCAGTTCTTACAGGTCAGAGTTCTTC
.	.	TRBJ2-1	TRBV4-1	CASSQDQGGYNEQFF	TGCGCCAGCAGCCAAGATCAAGGGGGATACAATGAGCAGTTCTTC
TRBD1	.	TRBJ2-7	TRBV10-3	CAISDPDRGRRESEQYF	TGTGCCATCAGTGACCCTGACAGGGGGCGCAGGGAGAGCGAGCAGTACTTC
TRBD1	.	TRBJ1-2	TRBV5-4	CASRATGTGDYGYTF	TGTGCCAGCAGGGCGACCGGGACAGGGGATTATGGCTACACCTTC
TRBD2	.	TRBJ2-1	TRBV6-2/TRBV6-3	CASSQYRLASDNEQFF	TGTGCCAGCAGTCAGTATCGACTAGCCTCCGACAATGAGCAGTTCTTC
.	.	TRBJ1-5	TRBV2	CASSGTLSPQHF	TGTGCCAGCAGTGGAACTTTATCGCCCCAGCATTTT